This record looks at one T cell receptor (beta chain) sequence and its context. Its matching antigen is unknown. This specimen comes from a study of lymphopenia after photon versus proton radiotherapy. Regarding the study as a whole: Oligoclonal CD8+ Temra expansion after nadir drove photon patients' diversity drop.

There are 15 residues in the CDR3. Between the trimmed V and J ends, which lost 2 bases and 0 bases, there was a span of 6 bases. Germline CDR1 SGHKS, CDR2 YYEKEE (reference sequence). Clones were read by immunoSEQ multiplex PCR, and TCRdb kept only the in-frame ones, dropping some. The sample consists of about 50,000 clones, roughly 90% of them appearing once. The source material was peripheral blood, sampled from a patient treated with photon-based radiotherapy. The V gene is TRBV5-5, the J gene TRBJ2-6; no reliable D call. The source is a woman in her forties with cholangiocarcinoma. The chain's CDR3 is CASSFWVSGANVLTF. The CDR3 nucleotides are TGTGCCAGCAGCTTCTGGGTCTCTGGGGCCAACGTCCTGACTTTC.